One and the same sample provided the 14 T cell receptor beta chains below, sequenced in a study of blood T cell repertoires in COVID-19. Clones were sequenced by immunoSEQ multiplex PCR, and TCRdb holds only the in-frame ones, with some missing. The sample consists of around 250,000 clones, approximately 84% of them appearing once. The sequenced sample was peripheral blood. The source is a woman aged 80 or older with acute or convalescent COVID-19.

This rearrangement joins TRBV3-1 (or the pseudogene TRBV3-2) to TRBJ1-3; D remains unclear. This CDR3 has 12 amino acids. The germline V gene encodes CDR1 LGHDT and CDR2 YNNKEL (reference sequence). V dropped 3 bases and J dropped 9 bases, with 9 bases sitting between them. The CDR3 loop reads CASSHGKGTIYF. CDR3 bases: TGTGCCAGCAGCCACGGGAAAGGCACCATATATTTT.

V usage is TRBV28 and J usage is TRBJ1-1, with TRBD1 identical over 8 bases. The germline V gene encodes CDR1 MDHEN and CDR2 SYDVKM. Trimming cost V 5 bases and J 3 bases; bases outside gene matches: 5. The CDR3 is 14 residues long. DNA of the CDR3: TGTGCCAGCAGTACCGGACAGGGCTACACTGAAGCTTTCTTT. Translating gives CASSTGQGYTEAFF.

The rearrangement links TRBV5-1 to TRBJ2-7; possible D gene TRBD2, 5 bases. Trimming took 4 bases from V and 6 from J, leaving 14 bases between them. From germline, CDR1 is SGHRS and CDR2 YFSETQ. CDR3 size: 13 residues. The chain's CDR3 is CASSTGLLSEQYF. For the CDR3, the DNA is TGCGCCAGCAGCACCGGACTGCTCTCCGAGCAGTACTTC.

The chain is built from TRBV3-1 (or the pseudogene TRBV3-2) and TRBJ2-2, with 7 bases fitting TRBD2. This CDR3 has 16 amino acids. With 4 bases clipped from V and 4 bases from J, the junction kept 9 bases outside the gene matches. Germline lookup yields CDR1 LGHDT and CDR2 YNNKEL (reference sequence). CDR3: CASSPPRGGGTGELFF. Written as DNA, the CDR3 is TGTGCCAGCAGCCCCCCTCGGGGCGGGGGCACCGGGGAGCTGTTTTTT.

The chain has TRBV3-1 (or the pseudogene TRBV3-2) and TRBJ2-4; weak D call: TRBD2 (6 bases). V gave up 2 bases and J gave up 1 base, with 15 bases separating them. Germline values: CDR1 LGHDT, CDR2 YNNKEL (reference sequence). This CDR3 comprises 17 residues. The CDR3 sequence: CASSQSGRGWAKNIQYF. CDR3 coding DNA: TGTGCCAGCAGCCAAAGCGGGCGGGGATGGGCCAAAAACATTCAGTACTTC.

V usage is TRBV21-1 and J usage is TRBJ1-5; the table's D call of TRBD1 was not tested on the DNA. TRBV21-1 is annotated as a pseudogene. The CDR3 has 13 amino acids. The CDR3 loop is CASSIEGDQPQHF. In DNA form, the CDR3 reads TGTGCCAGCAGCATTGAGGGGGATCAGCCCCAGCATTTT.

The genes are TRBV28 and TRBJ1-5, with a weak D call TRBD1 (6 bases). The ends were cut back, 4 bases at V and 7 bases at J, with 8 bases in the middle. The length of the CDR3 is 12 residues. Germline values: CDR1 MDHEN, CDR2 SYDVKM. CDR3 region: CASSSGEQPQHF. The DNA for the CDR3 is TGTGCCAGCAGTTCAGGGGAACAGCCCCAGCATTTT.

The CDR3 loop is CASSPLGHSNTGELFF. For the CDR3, the DNA is TGTGCCAGCTCACCACTGGGACACTCAAACACCGGGGAGCTGTTTTTT. The chain is built from TRBV18 and TRBJ2-2, with TRBD1 as a possible D gene (6 bases). In germline, CDR1 is KGHSH, CDR2 LQKENI. The V and J ends lost 1 base and 2 bases respectively, with 11 bases between them. The CDR3 contains 16 residues.

The chain's CDR3 is CASSLGLNQDYGYTF. DNA for the CDR3: TGTGCCAGCAGCTTAGGATTAAATCAGGACTATGGCTACACCTTC. The rearrangement uses TRBV7-9 and TRBJ1-2; the D is unclear. Germline loops: CDR1 SEHNR, CDR2 FQNEAQ (reference sequence). V was pared by 1 base and J by 3 bases, with 12 bases between. CDR3 length equals 15 residues.

The chain has TRBV30 and TRBJ1-1; unclear D gene. Germline loops: CDR1 GTSNPN, CDR2 SVGIG (reference sequence). The CDR3 is 11 amino acids. V lost 2 bases, J lost 11 bases, and 12 bases lay in between. The CDR3 coding sequence is TGTGCCTGGAGTACTGTAGAATGGGCTTTCTTT. Translation gives CAWSTVEWAFF. Using reference TRBV30 and TRBJ1-1 for the parts outside the CDR3, the full variable domain is SQTIHQWPATLVQPVGSPLSLECTVEGTSNPNLYWYRQAAGRGLQLLFYSVGIGQISSEVPQNLSASRPQDRQFILSSKKLLLSDSGFYLCAWSTVEWAFFGQGTRLTVV.

The chain recombines TRBV19 with TRBJ1-6, with unresolved D. Between the trimmed V and J ends, which lost 7 bases and 6 bases, there was a span of 10 bases. Germline V gives CDR1 LNHDA, CDR2 SQIVND (reference sequence). The CDR3 length is 13 residues. CDR3 sequence (DNA): TGTGCCAGTAATGGAGGCGGTAATTCACCCCTCCACTTT. It codes for CASNGGGNSPLHF.

This clone was counted between two and nine times. The chain couples TRBV29-1 to TRBJ2-5; D perhaps matches TRBD1 (6 bases). The CDR3 runs 13 residues. Looked up from germline, CDR1 is SQVTM and CDR2 is ANQGSEA. V shed 5 bases and J shed 1 base, with 11 bases lying between them. The CDR3 reads CSVSRQAQETQYF. Here the CDR3 DNA reads TGCAGCGTTTCAAGACAGGCCCAAGAGACCCAGTACTTC.

V usage is TRBV20-1 and J usage is TRBJ2-7, with unresolved D. V gave up 3 bases and J gave up 1 base, with 13 bases separating them. Germline CDR1 and CDR2: DFQATT and SNEGSKA (reference sequence). This CDR3 contains 14 residues. CDR3 in DNA: TGCAGTGCTAGTCTGCGCTTGAGGTCCTACGAGCAGTACTTC. It yields the protein CSASLRLRSYEQYF.

The gene calls are TRBV3-1 (or the pseudogene TRBV3-2) and TRBJ1-6; the match to TRBD1 covers 7 bases. CDR1 and CDR2 from the germline V gene are LGHDT and YNNKEL (reference sequence). This CDR3 spans 15 amino acids. Germline trimming cut 1 base from V and 9 bases from J; bases unmatched to any gene: 6. CDR3 amino acids: CASSQGQGAFSPLHF. The CDR3 DNA follows: TGTGCCAGCAGCCAAGGACAGGGCGCTTTTTCACCCCTCCACTTT.